Below, 15 T cell receptor beta chains from the same sample are listed, as sequenced in a study of blood T cell repertoires in COVID-19. Repertoires were generated with immunoSEQ multiplex PCR, while TCRdb's copy carries only in-frame clones and drops some. The sample shows roughly 220,000 clones, 75% to 90% of them seen only once. The sample taken for sequencing was PBMCs or T cells enriched from blood (not recorded which). These TCRs come from a woman aged 18 to 35 in a cohort exposed to, infected with or recovered from COVID-19 (not recorded which).

V is TRBV6-2 or TRBV6-3 and J is TRBJ2-7, with TRBD2 identical over 10 bases. V shed 4 bases, J shed 1 base, and the junction held 4 bases outside the gene matches. CDR1 and CDR2 (germline): MNHEY, SVGEGT. CDR3 length equals 15 residues. CDR3 residues: CASSWGLALSYEQYF. The CDR3 nucleotides read TGTGCCAGCAGTTGGGGACTAGCGCTATCCTACGAGCAGTACTTC.

The rearrangement links TRBV11-2 to TRBJ1-5; D is undetermined. V was clipped by 0 bases and J by 11 bases, with 14 bases between them. The CDR3 loop spans 14 amino acids. The germline gives CDR1 SGHAT, CDR2 FQNNGV. CDR3 nucleotides: TGTGCCAGCAGCTTAGAGGACGGCTTCGGGGCCCAGCATTTT. Its protein is CASSLEDGFGAQHF.

The CDR3 sequence: CASSQSIKGRGTEAFF. The DNA for the CDR3 is TGCGCCAGCAGTCAATCGATTAAGGGGAGGGGTACTGAAGCTTTCTTT. The genes are TRBV23-1 and TRBJ1-1, with a possible D match to TRBD1 (5 bases). TRBV23-1 is an ORF; its function is uncertain. V was shortened by 0 bases and J by 5 bases, with 16 bases between the two germline ends. CDR3 length: 16 amino acids.

The gene calls are TRBV28 and TRBJ1-1, with D perhaps matching TRBD1 (5 bases). V was clipped by 1 base and J by 0 bases, with 9 bases between them. Germline V gene sequence: CDR1 MDHEN, CDR2 SYDVKM. This CDR3 is 15 amino acids long. CDR3 in amino acids: CASSLSAGMNTEAFF. In nucleotides, the CDR3 is TGTGCCAGCAGTTTATCGGCAGGGATGAACACTGAAGCTTTCTTT.

The chain joins TRBV6-5 to TRBJ1-5; TRBD1 matches at 7 bases. The trim removed 8 bases at V and 1 base at J, leaving 5 bases unmatched. The CDR3 length is 14 residues. Germline V lookup: CDR1 MNHEY, CDR2 SVGAGI. In DNA form, the CDR3 reads TGTGCCAGCCTTGACAGGGACAGCAATCAGCCCCAGCATTTT. Translated, it gives CASLDRDSNQPQHF.

This clone was observed once. The chain couples TRBV4-1 to TRBJ2-7; perhaps TRBD2 as D (5 bases). The CDR3 contains 17 residues. In germline, CDR1 is MGHRA, CDR2 YSYEKL. V shed 1 base and J shed 3 bases, with 19 bases lying between them. The CDR3 coding sequence is TGCGCCAGCAGCCAAGGATTGGACGGCTACGAGGGCTACGAGCAGTACTTC. Translation: CASSQGLDGYEGYEQYF.

The V and J genes are TRBV11-3 and TRBJ2-2; tentative D call: TRBD2 (5 bases). The V end lost 5 bases, the J end lost 5 bases, and 12 bases lay between the germline ends. Germline assignment: CDR1 SGHNT and CDR2 YENEEA. The CDR3 is 14 residues long. The CDR3 region has the DNA TGTGCCAGCAGCGCCAGAGAGCGGACCGGGGAGCTGTTTTTT. This codes for CASSARERTGELFF.

The chain combines TRBV2 with TRBJ2-2; the D gene is possibly TRBD2 (5 bases). V was pared by 3 bases and J by 2 bases, with 13 bases between. Germline V CDR1 and CDR2: SNHLY, FYNNEI. This CDR3 has 16 amino acids. This CDR3 reads CASSEREHYNTGELFF. The CDR3 coding sequence is TGTGCCAGCAGTGAGAGGGAACATTATAACACCGGGGAGCTGTTTTTT.

The chain is built from TRBV19 and TRBJ2-7; D is possibly TRBD1 (5 bases). Trimming took off 5 bases at V and 0 bases at J, with 11 bases between the two ends. CDR3 length: 14 amino acids. Germline assignment: CDR1 LNHDA and CDR2 SQIVND (reference sequence). CDR3 sequence reads: CASSAPGFSYEQYF. The DNA for the CDR3 is TGTGCCAGTAGTGCCCCAGGGTTCTCCTACGAGCAGTACTTC.

The CDR3 loop reads CASAINPGSTDTQYF. DNA of the CDR3: TGTGCCAGCGCGATAAACCCAGGAAGCACAGATACGCAGTATTTT. V is TRBV7-3 and J is TRBJ2-3; D ambiguous. V shed 8 bases and J shed 0 bases, with 15 bases lying between them. CDR3 length equals 15 residues. Germline CDR1 is SGHTA and CDR2 is FQGTGA.

There are a few counts of this clone. The chain is built from TRBV10-1 and TRBJ2-7, with D possibly matching TRBD1 (6 bases). Trimming left V 6 bases short and J 2 bases short, with 11 bases between. The CDR3 is 13 residues long. Germline-derived CDR1 and CDR2 are WNHNN and SYGVQD (reference sequence). CDR3 sequence reads: CASSPGQTYEQYF. Here the CDR3 DNA reads TGCGCCAGCAGCCCAGGACAGACCTACGAGCAGTACTTC.

The J gene is TRBJ1-2, the V gene TRBV9, with D perhaps matching TRBD1 (6 bases). The germline gives CDR1 SGDLS, CDR2 YYNGEE. This CDR3 has 15 residues. V lost 7 bases and J 3 bases, leaving 19 bases between the germline ends. DNA of the CDR3: TGTGCCAGCGGGGGCCAGGGCAAGGGTTACTATGGCTACACCTTC. The encoded protein is CASGGQGKGYYGYTF. The variable domain in full, completed from reference TRBV9 and TRBJ1-2, reads DSGVTQTPKHLITATGQRVTLRCSPRSGDLSVYWYQQSLDQGLQFLIQYYNGEERAKGNILERFSAQQFPDLHSELNLSSLELGDSALYFCASGGQGKGYYGYTFGSGTRLTVV.

The chain recombines TRBV5-4 with TRBJ1-2, with D unclear. V was pared by 0 bases and J by 7 bases, with 4 bases between. Germline values: CDR1 SGHNT, CDR2 YYREEE (reference sequence). CDR3 length: 11 residues. Here the CDR3 DNA reads TGTGCCAGCAGCTTGGGAGGTGGCTACACCTTC. Translating gives CASSLGGGYTF.

V gene TRBV7-2 combines with J gene TRBJ1-6; tentatively, D is TRBD1 (6 bases). Germline loops: CDR1 SGHTA, CDR2 FQGNSA. Trimming took 5 bases from V and 2 from J, leaving 10 bases between them. CDR3 length equals 15 residues. The CDR3 loop reads CASSIQGTYNSPLHF. DNA for the CDR3: TGTGCCAGCAGCATACAGGGAACCTATAATTCACCCCTCCACTTT.

The V gene is TRBV2, the J gene TRBJ1-1; 11 bases match TRBD1. CDR1 SNHLY and CDR2 FYNNEI come from the germline V gene. The CDR3 is made up of 15 amino acids. Trimming removed 3 bases from V and 6 bases from J; junction bases left unmatched: 6. This CDR3 is CASSELGQGAPEAFF. In nucleotides, the CDR3 is TGTGCCAGCAGTGAGCTTGGACAGGGGGCTCCTGAAGCTTTCTTT.